The 3 T cell receptor beta chains given below trace back to one sample, sequenced in a study of regulatory T cells in long-lasting Graves disease. Time point described: persistent/refractory GD, antithyroid drugs over 5 years with positive TRAb. PBMC RNA served as the TCR library source. Both iRepertoire HTBI primers and Arm-PCR of CDR3 regions were used to build the TCR beta libraries. TCRdb reprocessed the multiplex PCR reads with MiXCR, giving one entry per CDR3 protein. Among some 370,000 distinct CDR3 sequences, roughly 25% were seen once, and the ten largest hold 25% to 30%. Material: peripheral blood mononuclear cells (PBMCs), obtained when the disease was refractory, from a patient treated with antithyroid drugs. Receptors were obtained from a woman aged 40 to 50 with Graves disease.

This rearrangement joins TRBV15 to TRBJ1-5, with D uncertain. V lost 6 bases and J 2 bases, leaving 11 bases between the germline ends. Germline CDR1 LNHNV, CDR2 YYDKDF (reference sequence). The CDR3 spans 14 residues. The chain's CDR3 is CATRRAGGNQPQHF. The CDR3 DNA reads TGTGCCACCAGGCGCGCTGGAGGCAATCAGCCCCAGCATTTT.

The chain recombines TRBV7-6 with TRBJ2-3; no clear D. The germline CDR1 and CDR2 sequences are SGHVS and FNYEAQ. V shed 0 bases and J shed 3 bases, with 4 bases lying between them. The CDR3 runs to 13 residues. CDR3 sequence: CASSLARTDTQYF. The DNA of the CDR3 is TGTGCCAGCAGCTTAGCCAGAACAGATACGCAGTATTTT.

V is TRBV19 and J is TRBJ1-5; no reliable D call. V was cut by 7 bases and J by 3 bases, with 19 bases left in between. This CDR3 has 16 amino acids. Germline V lookup: CDR1 LNHDA, CDR2 SQIVND (reference sequence). The DNA of the CDR3 is TGTGCCAGTACCTCACCCGGGTCAGGAGACAATCAGCCCCAGCATTTT. Protein sequence: CASTSPGSGDNQPQHF.